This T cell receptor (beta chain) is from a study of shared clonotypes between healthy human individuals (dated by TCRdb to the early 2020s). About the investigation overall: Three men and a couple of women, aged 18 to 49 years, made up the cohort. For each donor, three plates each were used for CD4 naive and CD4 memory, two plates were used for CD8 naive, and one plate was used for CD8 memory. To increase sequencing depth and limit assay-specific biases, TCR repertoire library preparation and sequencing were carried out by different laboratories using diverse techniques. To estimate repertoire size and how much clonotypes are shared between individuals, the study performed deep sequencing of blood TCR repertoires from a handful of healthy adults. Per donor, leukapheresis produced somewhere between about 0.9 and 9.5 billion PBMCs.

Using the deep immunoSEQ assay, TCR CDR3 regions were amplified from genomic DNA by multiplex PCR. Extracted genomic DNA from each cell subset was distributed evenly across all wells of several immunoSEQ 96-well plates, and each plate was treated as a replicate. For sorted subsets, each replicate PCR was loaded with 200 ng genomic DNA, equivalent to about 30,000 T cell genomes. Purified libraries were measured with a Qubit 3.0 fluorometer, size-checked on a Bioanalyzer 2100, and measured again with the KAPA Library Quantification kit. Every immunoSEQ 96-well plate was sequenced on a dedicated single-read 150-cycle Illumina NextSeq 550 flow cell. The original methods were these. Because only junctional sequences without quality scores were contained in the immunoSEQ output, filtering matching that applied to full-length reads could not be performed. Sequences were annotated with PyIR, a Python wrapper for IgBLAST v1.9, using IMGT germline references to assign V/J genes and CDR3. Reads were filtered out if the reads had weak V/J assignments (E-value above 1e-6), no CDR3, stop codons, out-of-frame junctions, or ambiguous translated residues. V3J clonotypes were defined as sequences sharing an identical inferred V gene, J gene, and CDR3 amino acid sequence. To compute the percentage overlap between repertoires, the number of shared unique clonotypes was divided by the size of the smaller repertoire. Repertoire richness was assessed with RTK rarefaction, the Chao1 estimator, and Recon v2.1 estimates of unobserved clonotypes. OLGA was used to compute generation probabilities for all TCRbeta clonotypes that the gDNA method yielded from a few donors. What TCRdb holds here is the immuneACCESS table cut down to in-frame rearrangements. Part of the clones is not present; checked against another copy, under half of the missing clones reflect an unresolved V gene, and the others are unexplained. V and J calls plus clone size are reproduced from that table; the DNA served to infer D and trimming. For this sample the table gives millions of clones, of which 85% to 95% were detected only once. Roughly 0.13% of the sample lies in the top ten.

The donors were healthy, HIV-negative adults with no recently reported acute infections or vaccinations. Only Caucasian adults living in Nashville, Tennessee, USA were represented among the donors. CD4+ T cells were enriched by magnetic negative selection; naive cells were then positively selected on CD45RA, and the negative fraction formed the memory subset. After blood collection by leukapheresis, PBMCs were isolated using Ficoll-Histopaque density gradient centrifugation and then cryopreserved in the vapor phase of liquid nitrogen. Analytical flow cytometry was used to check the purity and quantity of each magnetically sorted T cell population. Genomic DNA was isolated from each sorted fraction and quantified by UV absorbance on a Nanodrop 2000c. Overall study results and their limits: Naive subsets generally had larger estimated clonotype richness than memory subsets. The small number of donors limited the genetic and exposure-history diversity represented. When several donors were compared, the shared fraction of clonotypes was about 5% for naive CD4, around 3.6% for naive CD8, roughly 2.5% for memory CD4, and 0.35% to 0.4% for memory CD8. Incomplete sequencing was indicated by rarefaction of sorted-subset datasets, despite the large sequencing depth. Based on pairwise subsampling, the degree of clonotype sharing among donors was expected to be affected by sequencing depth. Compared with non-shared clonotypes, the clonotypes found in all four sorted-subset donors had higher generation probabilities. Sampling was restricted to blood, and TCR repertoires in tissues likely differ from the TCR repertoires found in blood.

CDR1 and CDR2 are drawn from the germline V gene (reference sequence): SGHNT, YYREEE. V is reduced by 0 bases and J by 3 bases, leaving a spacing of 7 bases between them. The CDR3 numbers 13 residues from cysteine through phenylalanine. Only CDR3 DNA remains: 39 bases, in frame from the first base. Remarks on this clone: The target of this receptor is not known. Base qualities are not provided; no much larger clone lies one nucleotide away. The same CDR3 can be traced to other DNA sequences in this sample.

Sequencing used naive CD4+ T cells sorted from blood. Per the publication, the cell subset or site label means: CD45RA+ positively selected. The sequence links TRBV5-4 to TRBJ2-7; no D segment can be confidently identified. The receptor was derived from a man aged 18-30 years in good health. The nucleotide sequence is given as TGTGCCAGCAGCTTGGACTCGGGCTACGAGCAGTACTTC. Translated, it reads CASSLDSGYEQYF.